This T cell receptor beta chain is from a study of T cell responses to AZD1222 COVID-19 vaccine. Whole-study results and caveats: Clonal diversity was possibly underestimated, and white British individuals and females predominated among donors. Vaccine-related CD4 TCRs covered spike, predominating at 160-218 and 743-854. Nearly half of spike-specific TCRs reportedly go after variant regions that carry no mutations.

Points on this clone: Its antigen is unidentified.

The method was immunoSEQ multiplex PCR; TCRdb's version includes in-frame clones alone and lacks a portion of them. The profile shows about 150,000 clones, more than 85% of them singletons. Trimming removed 3 bases from V and 2 bases from J, with 13 bases in between. This CDR3 is built from 15 residues. Germline values: CDR1 ENHRY, CDR2 SYGVKD. The V gene is TRBV10-3, the J gene TRBJ1-2, with D possibly matching TRBD1 (5 bases). This TCR was recovered from an adult who received the AZD1222 COVID-19 vaccine. Sequencing was performed on peripheral blood, taken 28 days after the second AZD1222 dose. Here the CDR3 reads CAISDGGAPNYGYTF. DNA for the CDR3: TGTGCCATCAGTGACGGTGGGGCGCCAAACTATGGCTACACCTTC.